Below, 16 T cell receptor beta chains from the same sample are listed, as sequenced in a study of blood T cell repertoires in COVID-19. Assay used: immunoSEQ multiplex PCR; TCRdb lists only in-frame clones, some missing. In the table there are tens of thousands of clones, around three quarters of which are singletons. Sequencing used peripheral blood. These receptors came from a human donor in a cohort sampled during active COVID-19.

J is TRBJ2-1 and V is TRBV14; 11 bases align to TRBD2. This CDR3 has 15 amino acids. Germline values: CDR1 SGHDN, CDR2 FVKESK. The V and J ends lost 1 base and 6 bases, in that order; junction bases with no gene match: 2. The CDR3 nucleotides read TGTGCCAGCAGCCAAGTAGCGGGAGGGCCCAATGAGCAGTTCTTC. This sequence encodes CASSQVAGGPNEQFF.

CDR3: CAISDRGPYNEQFF. The CDR3 coding sequence is TGTGCCATCAGTGACAGGGGTCCCTACAATGAGCAGTTCTTC. The V and J genes are TRBV10-3 and TRBJ2-1, with D perhaps matching TRBD1 (6 bases). CDR1 and CDR2 from the germline V gene are ENHRY and SYGVKD. V lost 3 bases to trimming and J lost 2 bases, with 8 bases between them. The CDR3 runs 14 residues.

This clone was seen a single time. The CDR3 DNA reads TGTGCCAGCAGCCCCGCCCGATCCGGGACTCTAAACACCGGGGAGCTGTTTTTT. This codes for CASSPARSGTLNTGELFF. The chain combines TRBV7-8 with TRBJ2-2; possible D gene TRBD2, 6 bases. Germline V gene lookup returns CDR1 SGHVS and CDR2 FQNEAQ. This CDR3 has 18 residues. V was cut by 5 bases and J by 2 bases, with 21 bases left in between.

The CDR3 reads CASSSTSGRGKTQYF. DNA for the CDR3: TGTGCCAGCAGCTCAACTAGCGGGAGGGGGAAGACCCAGTACTTC. The V gene is TRBV7-2, the J gene TRBJ2-5; the match to TRBD2 covers 13 bases. The V gene's germline CDR1 is SGHTA and CDR2 FQGNSA. The junction had 5 bases not matched to a gene; V was cut back by 4 bases and J by 6 bases. The CDR3 runs 15 residues.

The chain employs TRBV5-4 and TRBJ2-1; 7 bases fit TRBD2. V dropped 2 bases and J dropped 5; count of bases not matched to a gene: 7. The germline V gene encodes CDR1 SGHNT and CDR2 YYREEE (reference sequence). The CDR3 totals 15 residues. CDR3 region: CASSFRRESHNEQFF. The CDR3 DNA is TGTGCCAGCAGCTTTCGGCGGGAGAGTCACAATGAGCAGTTCTTC.

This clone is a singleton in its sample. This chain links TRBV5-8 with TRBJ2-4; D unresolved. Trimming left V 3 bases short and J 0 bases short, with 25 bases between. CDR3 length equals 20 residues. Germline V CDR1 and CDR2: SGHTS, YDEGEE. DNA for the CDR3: TGTGCCAGCAGCTCGGCGGCCCCGGAACTCCCTCCGTCAGCCAAAAACATTCAGTACTTC. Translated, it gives CASSSAAPELPPSAKNIQYF. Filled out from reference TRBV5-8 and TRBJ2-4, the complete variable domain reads EAGVTQSPTHLIKTRGQQATLRCSPISGHTSVYWYQQALGLGLQFLLWYDEGEERNRGNFPPRFSGRQFPNYSSELNVNALELEDSALYLCASSSAAPELPPSAKNIQYFGAGTRLSVL.

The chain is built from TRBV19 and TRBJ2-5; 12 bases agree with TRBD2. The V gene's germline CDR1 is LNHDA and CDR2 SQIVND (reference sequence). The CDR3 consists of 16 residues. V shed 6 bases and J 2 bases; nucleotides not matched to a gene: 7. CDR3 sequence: CASSRAGTSGQETQYF. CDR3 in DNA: TGTGCCAGTAGCCGCGCCGGGACTAGCGGGCAAGAGACCCAGTACTTC.

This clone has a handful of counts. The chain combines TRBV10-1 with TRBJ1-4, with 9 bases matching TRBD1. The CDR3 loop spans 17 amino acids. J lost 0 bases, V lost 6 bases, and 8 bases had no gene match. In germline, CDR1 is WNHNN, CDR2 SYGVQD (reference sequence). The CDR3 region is CASSGTGSTSTNEKLFF. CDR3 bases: TGCGCCAGCAGCGGGACAGGGTCCACCTCAACTAATGAAAAACTGTTTTTT.

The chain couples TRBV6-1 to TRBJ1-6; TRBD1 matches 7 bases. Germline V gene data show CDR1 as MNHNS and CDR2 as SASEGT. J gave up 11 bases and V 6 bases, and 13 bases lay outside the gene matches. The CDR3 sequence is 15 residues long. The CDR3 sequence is CASSHASATGAPLHF. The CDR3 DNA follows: TGTGCCAGCAGCCACGCGTCCGCTACAGGGGCACCCCTCCACTTT.

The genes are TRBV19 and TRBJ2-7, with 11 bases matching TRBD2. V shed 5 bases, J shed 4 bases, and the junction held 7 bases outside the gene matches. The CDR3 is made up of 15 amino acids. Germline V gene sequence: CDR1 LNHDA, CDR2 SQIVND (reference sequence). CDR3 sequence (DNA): TGTGCCAGTAGTCTACTAGCGGGAGCCATATACGAGCAGTACTTC. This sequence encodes CASSLLAGAIYEQYF.

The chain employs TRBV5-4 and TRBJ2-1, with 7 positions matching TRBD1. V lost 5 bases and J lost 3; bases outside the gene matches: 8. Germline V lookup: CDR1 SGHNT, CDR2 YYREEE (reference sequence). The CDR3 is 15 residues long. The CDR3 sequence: CASSSPGQLYNEQFF. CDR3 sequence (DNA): TGTGCCAGCAGTAGCCCGGGACAGCTCTACAATGAGCAGTTCTTC.

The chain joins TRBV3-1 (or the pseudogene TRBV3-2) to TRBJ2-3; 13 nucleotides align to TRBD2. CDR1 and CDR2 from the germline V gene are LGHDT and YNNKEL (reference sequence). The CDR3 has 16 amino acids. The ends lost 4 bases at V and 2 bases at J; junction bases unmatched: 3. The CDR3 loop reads CASSPGLAGITDTQYF. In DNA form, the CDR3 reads TGTGCCAGCAGCCCGGGACTAGCGGGGATCACAGATACGCAGTATTTT.

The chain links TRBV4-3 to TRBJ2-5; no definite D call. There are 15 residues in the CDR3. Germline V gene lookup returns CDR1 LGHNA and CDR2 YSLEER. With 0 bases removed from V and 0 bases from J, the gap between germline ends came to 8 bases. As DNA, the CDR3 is TGCGCCAGCAGCCAAGATGCCAGCGACCAAGAGACCCAGTACTTC. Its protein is CASSQDASDQETQYF.

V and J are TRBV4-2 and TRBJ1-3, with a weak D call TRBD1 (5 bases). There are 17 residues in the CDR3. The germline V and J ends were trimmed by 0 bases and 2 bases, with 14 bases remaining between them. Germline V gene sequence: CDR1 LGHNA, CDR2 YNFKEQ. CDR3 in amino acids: CASSQERQPIAGNTIYF. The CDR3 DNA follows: TGTGCCAGCAGCCAAGAGAGACAGCCCATCGCTGGAAACACCATATATTTT.

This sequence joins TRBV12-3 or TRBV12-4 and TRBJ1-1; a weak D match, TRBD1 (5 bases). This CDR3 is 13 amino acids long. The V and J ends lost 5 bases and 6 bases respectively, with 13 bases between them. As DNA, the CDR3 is TGTGCCAGCAGTCATCCCTCAGGGCCTGAAGCTTTCTTT. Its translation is CASSHPSGPEAFF.

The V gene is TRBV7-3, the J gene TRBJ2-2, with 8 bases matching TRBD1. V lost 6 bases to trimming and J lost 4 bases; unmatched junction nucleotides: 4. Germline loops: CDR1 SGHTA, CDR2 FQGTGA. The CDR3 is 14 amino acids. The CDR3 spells CASRPDRGTGELFF. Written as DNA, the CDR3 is TGTGCCAGCAGACCAGACAGGGGCACCGGGGAGCTGTTTTTT.